This T cell receptor (beta chain) comes out of a study of PD-L1 blockade in urothelial cancer. Study context: Prior chemotherapy in patients spanned 0 to 3 regimens.

TCRdb's copy holds only in-frame clones and misses some; the assay was immunoSEQ multiplex PCR. The data hold around 41,000 clones, with around 89% observed a single time. This clone appeared once. The receptor's source is a woman aged 55-70 years with urothelial cancer. The sample in question was PBMCs, obtained around atezolizumab (anti-PD-L1) treatment.

The CDR3 loop reads CASSPVQETQYF. CDR3 DNA sequence: TGTGCCAGCTCCCCCGTCCAAGAGACCCAGTACTTC. The chain carries TRBV18 and TRBJ2-5, with D uncertain. This CDR3 region has 12 residues. V lost 6 bases to trimming and J lost 1 base, with 6 bases between them. The germline gives CDR1 KGHSH, CDR2 LQKENI.